This T cell receptor beta chain was sequenced for a study of response to subunit inactivated influenza vaccine. TCRdb processed the RT-PCR reads anew with MiXCR; each CDR3 protein has one entry. The sample lists around 570,000 distinct CDR3 sequences; around 8% were seen once. This clonotype was recorded many times. This specimen consisted of PBMCs from blood, obtained around 25 months after vaccination. The receptor was derived from a man aged 45 to 70 who received an inactivated influenza vaccine.

This CDR3 reads CSARGTSGAPNTGELFF. CDR3 sequence (DNA): TGCAGTGCTAGAGGGACTAGCGGAGCACCCAACACCGGGGAGCTGTTTTTT. The rearrangement uses TRBV20-1 and TRBJ2-2; 10 nucleotides match TRBD2. Trimming took 1 base from V and 2 from J; bases not matched to a gene: 7. Per the germline V gene, CDR1 is DFQATT and CDR2 is SNEGSKA (reference sequence). This CDR3 is built from 17 residues.